The clone carrying this T cell receptor (beta chain) appeared a few times. The data derive from a study of CD8+ T cells in alopecia areata. Extraction and reverse transcription of RNA yielded cDNA as the sequencing template. Libraries were prepared by immunoSEQ multiplex PCR; TCRdb keeps only in-frame clonotypes and omits some of them. Of approximately 150,000 clones listed, less than 75% were seen once; the top ten hold 36%. The germline gives CDR1 LNHDA, CDR2 SQIVND (reference sequence). The ends were cut back, 7 bases at V and 0 bases at J, with 0 bases in the middle. This CDR3 is built from 10 residues.

Sequenced sample: CD8+ T cells sorted from blood. The clonotype was recovered from a human donor in good health. The chain has TRBV19 and TRBJ1-1, with unresolved D. In DNA, the CDR3 is TGTGCCAGTATGAACACTGAAGCTTTCTTT. Translation gives CASMNTEAFF.